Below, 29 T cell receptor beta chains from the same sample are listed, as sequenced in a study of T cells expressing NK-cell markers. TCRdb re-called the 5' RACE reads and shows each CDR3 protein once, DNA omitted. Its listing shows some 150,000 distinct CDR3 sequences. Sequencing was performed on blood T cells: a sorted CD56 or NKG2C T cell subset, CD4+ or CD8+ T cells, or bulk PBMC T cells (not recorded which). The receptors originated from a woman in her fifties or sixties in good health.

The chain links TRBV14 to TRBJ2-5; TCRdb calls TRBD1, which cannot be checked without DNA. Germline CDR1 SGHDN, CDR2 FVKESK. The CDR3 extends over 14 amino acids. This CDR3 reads CASSRVAGGETQYF.

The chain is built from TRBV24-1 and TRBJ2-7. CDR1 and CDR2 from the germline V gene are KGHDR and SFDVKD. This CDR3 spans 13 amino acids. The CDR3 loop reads CATSDSDLYEQYF.

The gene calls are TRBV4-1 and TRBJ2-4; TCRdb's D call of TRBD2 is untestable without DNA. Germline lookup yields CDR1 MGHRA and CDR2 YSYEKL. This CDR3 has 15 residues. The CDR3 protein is CASSHQAGGGDIQYF.

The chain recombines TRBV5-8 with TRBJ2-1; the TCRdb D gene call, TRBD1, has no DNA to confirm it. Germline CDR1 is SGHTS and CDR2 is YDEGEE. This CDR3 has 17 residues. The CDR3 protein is CASSWPGGGFSYNEQFF.

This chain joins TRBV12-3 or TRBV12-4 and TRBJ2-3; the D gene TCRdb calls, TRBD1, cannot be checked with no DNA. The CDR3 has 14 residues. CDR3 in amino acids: CASSPGGGTDTQYF.

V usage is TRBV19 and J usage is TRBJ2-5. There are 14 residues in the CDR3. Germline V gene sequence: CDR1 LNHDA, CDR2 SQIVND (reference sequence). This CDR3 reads CASSIGVARETQYF.

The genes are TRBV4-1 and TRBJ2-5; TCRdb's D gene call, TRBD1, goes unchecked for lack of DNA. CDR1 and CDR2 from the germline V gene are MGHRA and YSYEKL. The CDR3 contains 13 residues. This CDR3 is CASSQAGDETQYF.

The CDR3: CASSDSGQGARFF. V usage is TRBV6-4 and J usage is TRBJ2-1; the TCRdb call, TRBD1, lacks DNA for checking. Germline V gene data show CDR1 as MRHNA and CDR2 as SNTAGT. This CDR3 is built from 13 residues.

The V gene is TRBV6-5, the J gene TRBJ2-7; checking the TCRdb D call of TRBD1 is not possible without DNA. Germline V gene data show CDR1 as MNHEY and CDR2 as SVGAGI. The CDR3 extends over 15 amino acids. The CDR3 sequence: CASSWGQGGSYEQYF.

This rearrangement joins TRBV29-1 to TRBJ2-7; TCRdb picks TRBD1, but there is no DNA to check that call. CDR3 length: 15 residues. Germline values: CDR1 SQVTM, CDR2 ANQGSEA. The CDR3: CSVVGREEGAYEQYF.

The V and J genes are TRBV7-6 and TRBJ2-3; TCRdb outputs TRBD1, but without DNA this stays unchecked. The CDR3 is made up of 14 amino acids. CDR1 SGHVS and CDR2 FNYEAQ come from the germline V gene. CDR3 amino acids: CATGGDRPTDTQYF.

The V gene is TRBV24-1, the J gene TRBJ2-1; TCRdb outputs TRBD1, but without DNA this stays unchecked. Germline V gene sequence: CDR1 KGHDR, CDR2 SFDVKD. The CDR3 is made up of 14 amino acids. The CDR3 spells CATKGGGSYNEQFF.

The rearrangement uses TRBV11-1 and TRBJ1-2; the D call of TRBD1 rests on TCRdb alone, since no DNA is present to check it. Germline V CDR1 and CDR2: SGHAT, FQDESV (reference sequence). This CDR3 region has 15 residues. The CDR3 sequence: CASSPRGQPNYGYTF.

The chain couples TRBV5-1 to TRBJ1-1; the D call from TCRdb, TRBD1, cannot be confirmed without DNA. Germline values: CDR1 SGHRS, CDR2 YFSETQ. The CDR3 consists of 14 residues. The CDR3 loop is CASSPGTGDTEAFF.

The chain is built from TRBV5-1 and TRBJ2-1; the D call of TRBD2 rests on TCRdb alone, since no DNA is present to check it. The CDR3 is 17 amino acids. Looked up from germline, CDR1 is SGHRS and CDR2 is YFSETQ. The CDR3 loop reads CASSPVGLAGVYNEQFF. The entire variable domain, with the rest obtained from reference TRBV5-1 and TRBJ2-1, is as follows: KAGVTQTPRYLIKTRGQQVTLSCSPISGHRSVSWYQQTPGQGLQFLFEYFSETQRNKGNFPGRFSGRQFSNSRSEMNVSTLELGDSALYLCASSPVGLAGVYNEQFFGPGTRLTVL.

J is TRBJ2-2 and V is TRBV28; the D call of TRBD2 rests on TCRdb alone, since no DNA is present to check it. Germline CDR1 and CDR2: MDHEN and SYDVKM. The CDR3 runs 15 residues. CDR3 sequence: CASSPPSGTTGELFF.

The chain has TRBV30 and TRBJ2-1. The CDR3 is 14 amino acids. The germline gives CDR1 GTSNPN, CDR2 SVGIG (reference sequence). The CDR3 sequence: CAWRRGSSYNEQFF.

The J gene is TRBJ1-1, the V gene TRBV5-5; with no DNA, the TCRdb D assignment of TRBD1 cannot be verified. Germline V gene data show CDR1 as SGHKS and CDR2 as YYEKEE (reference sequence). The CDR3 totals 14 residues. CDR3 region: CASSLRDRVYEAFF. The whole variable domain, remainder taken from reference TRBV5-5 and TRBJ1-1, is DAGVTQSPTHLIKTRGQQVTLRCSPISGHKSVSWYQQVLGQGPQFIFQYYEKEERGRGNFPDRFSARQFPNYSSELNVNALLLGDSALYLCASSLRDRVYEAFFGQGTRLTVV.

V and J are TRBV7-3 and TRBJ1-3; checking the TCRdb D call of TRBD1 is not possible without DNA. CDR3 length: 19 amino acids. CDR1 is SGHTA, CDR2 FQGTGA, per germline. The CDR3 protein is CASSTNGARDRILGNTIYF.

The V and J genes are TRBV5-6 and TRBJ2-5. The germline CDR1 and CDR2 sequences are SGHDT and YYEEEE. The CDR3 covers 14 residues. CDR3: CASSLLAEQETQYF.

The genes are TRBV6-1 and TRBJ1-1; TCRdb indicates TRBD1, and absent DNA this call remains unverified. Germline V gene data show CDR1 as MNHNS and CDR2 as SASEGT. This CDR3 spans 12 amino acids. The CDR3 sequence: CASSELGGEAFF.

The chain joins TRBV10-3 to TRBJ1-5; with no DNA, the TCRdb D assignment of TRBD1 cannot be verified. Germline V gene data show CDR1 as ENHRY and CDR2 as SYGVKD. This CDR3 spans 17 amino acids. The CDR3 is CAISESGTGEGNQPQHF.

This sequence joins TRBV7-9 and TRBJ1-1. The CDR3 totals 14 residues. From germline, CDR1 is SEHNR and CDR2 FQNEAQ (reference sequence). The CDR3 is CASSFWGEDTEAFF.

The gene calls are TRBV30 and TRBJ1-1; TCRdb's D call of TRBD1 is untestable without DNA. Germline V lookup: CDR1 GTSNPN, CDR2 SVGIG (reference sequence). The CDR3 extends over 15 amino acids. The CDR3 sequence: CAWSVLGGLNTEAFF.

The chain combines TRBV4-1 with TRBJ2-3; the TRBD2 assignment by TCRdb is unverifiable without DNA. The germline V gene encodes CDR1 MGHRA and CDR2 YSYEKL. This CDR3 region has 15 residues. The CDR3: CASSRSGSVGDTQYF.

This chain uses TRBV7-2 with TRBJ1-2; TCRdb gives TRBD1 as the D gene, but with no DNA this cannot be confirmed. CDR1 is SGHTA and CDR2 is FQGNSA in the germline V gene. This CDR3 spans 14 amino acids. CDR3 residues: CASSPTGAGYGYTF.

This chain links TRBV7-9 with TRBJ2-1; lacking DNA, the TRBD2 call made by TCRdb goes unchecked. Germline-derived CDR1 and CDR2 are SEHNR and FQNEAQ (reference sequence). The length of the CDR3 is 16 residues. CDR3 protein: CASSPGPAGGLGEQFF.

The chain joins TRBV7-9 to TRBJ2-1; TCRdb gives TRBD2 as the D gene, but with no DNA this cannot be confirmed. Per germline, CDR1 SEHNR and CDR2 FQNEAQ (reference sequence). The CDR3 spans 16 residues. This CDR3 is CASSSLAESSYNEQFF.

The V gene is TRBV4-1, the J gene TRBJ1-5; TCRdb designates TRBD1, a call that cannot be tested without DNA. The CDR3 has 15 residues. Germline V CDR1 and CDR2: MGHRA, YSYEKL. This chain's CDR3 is CASSQETGLNQPQHF.